These 14 T cell receptor beta chains came from one sample sequenced in a study of blood T cell repertoires in COVID-19. TCRdb keeps only in-frame clones here, not all; method: immunoSEQ multiplex PCR. The data hold a few hundred thousand clones, with around 82% observed a single time. Sequences were obtained from PBMCs or T cells enriched from blood (not recorded which). These TCRs come from a man aged 50 to 60 who had recovered from COVID-19.

CDR3 amino acids: CASSSRTGGADTQYF. DNA of the CDR3: TGTGCCAGCAGTTCCCGGACAGGGGGGGCAGATACGCAGTATTTT. The genes are TRBV6-5 and TRBJ2-3; TRBD1 matches 10 bases. V gave up 4 bases and J gave up 4 bases; unmatched junction bases: 5. The CDR3 spans 15 residues. Germline V lookup: CDR1 MNHEY, CDR2 SVGAGI.

The rearrangement links TRBV15 to TRBJ2-2; the match to TRBD1 covers 7 bases. CDR3 length: 16 amino acids. V was pared by 3 bases and J by 5 bases, with 9 bases of the junction left unmatched. CDR1 LNHNV and CDR2 YYDKDF come from the germline V gene (reference sequence). CDR3 amino acids: CATSSEKAGGTGELFF. DNA for the CDR3: TGTGCCACCAGCAGCGAAAAGGCAGGGGGTACCGGGGAGCTGTTTTTT. Full variable domain (outside the CDR3, taken from reference TRBV15 and TRBJ2-2): DAMVIQNPRYQVTQFGKPVTLSCSQTLNHNVMYWYQQKSSQAPKLLFHYYDKDFNNEADTPDNFQSRRPNTSFCFLDIRSPGLGDTAMYLCATSSEKAGGTGELFFGEGSRLTVL.

This rearrangement joins TRBV4-2 to TRBJ2-7, with 10 bases fitting TRBD2. Germline V CDR1 and CDR2: LGHNA, YNFKEQ. V shed 1 base and J 2 bases; nucleotides not matched to a gene: 2. CDR3 length: 15 residues. CDR3 sequence reads: CASSQVLAGAYEQYF. The DNA for the CDR3 is TGTGCCAGCAGCCAAGTTCTAGCGGGGGCCTACGAGCAGTACTTC.

V and J are TRBV3-1 (or the pseudogene TRBV3-2) and TRBJ1-2; 8 bases agree with TRBD1. This CDR3 has 15 amino acids. J lost 7 bases, V lost 0 bases, and 7 bases had no gene match. The germline V gene encodes CDR1 LGHDT and CDR2 YNNKEL (reference sequence). DNA of the CDR3: TGTGCCAGCAGCCAAGACCCTACAGGGGGGGGTGGCTACACCTTC. Translating gives CASSQDPTGGGGYTF.

This chain connects TRBV6-5 to TRBJ1-6; possible D gene TRBD1, 5 bases. Germline V lookup: CDR1 MNHEY, CDR2 SVGAGI. The CDR3 extends over 14 amino acids. V was shortened by 5 bases and J by 7 bases, with 12 bases between the two germline ends. This CDR3 reads CASSPRVLNSPLHF. CDR3 bases: TGTGCCAGCAGTCCCAGGGTTCTAAATTCACCCCTCCACTTT.

This clone was seen a handful of times. This rearrangement joins TRBV12-3 or TRBV12-4 to TRBJ2-7; D possibly corresponds to TRBD1 (5 bases). The CDR3 is 13 residues long. Trimming took off 4 bases at V and 6 bases at J, with 13 bases between the two ends. The CDR3 sequence: CASSSDQQAEQYF. DNA for the CDR3: TGTGCCAGCAGTTCGGACCAACAGGCCGAGCAGTACTTC.

Only a few counts were recorded for this clone. V and J are TRBV7-2 and TRBJ2-5; TRBD2 might be the D (6 bases). Trimming stripped 5 bases from V and 0 bases from J, with 22 bases between. Germline CDR1 reads SGHTA; CDR2 reads FQGNSA. The CDR3 covers 18 residues. The CDR3 region has the DNA TGTGCCAGCAGCCCCCTGACCTCACTAGCCCTGTACCAAGAGACCCAGTACTTC. This gives the protein CASSPLTSLALYQETQYF.

The CDR3 sequence is CASSSVAGQNYGYTF. The CDR3 region has the DNA TGTGCCAGCAGCTCTGTGGCAGGTCAGAACTATGGCTACACCTTC. The V and J genes are TRBV7-8 and TRBJ1-2, with unresolved D. In germline, CDR1 is SGHVS, CDR2 FQNEAQ. This CDR3 has 15 residues. Trimming stripped 4 bases from V and 2 bases from J, with 14 bases between.

Many counts were recorded for this clone. The V call is TRBV28, the J call TRBJ2-7; 9 bases fit TRBD1. CDR1 and CDR2 from the germline V gene are MDHEN and SYDVKM. The length of the CDR3 is 13 residues. J lost 3 bases, V lost 6 bases, and 3 bases had no gene match. CDR3 in amino acids: CASRLTGGYEQYF. The CDR3 DNA follows: TGTGCCAGCAGACTGACAGGGGGCTACGAGCAGTACTTC.

The chain is built from TRBV7-3 and TRBJ2-5; 9 bases agree with TRBD1. V was pared by 0 bases and J by 5 bases, with 1 base of the junction left unmatched. The V gene's germline CDR1 is SGHTA and CDR2 FQGTGA. The CDR3 contains 14 residues. CDR3 sequence: CASSLTGQGETQYF. DNA of the CDR3: TGTGCCAGCAGCTTAACGGGACAGGGTGAGACCCAGTACTTC. Supplemented by reference TRBV7-3 and TRBJ2-5, the full variable domain reads GAGVSQTPSNKVTEKGKYVELRCDPISGHTALYWYRQSLGQGPEFLIYFQGTGAADDSGLPNDRFFAVRPEGSVSTLKIQRTERGDSAVYLCASSLTGQGETQYFGPGTRLLVL.

This clone appeared a few times. The V call is TRBV6-1, the J call TRBJ1-6; a weak D match, TRBD1 (6 bases). V was clipped by 2 bases and J by 6 bases, with 11 bases between them. Looked up from germline, CDR1 is MNHNS and CDR2 is SASEGT. This CDR3 spans 15 amino acids. The CDR3 DNA reads as TGTGCCAGCAGTGAACGGGGGGCGCCTAATTCACCCCTCCACTTT. This gives the protein CASSERGAPNSPLHF.

The rearrangement uses TRBV7-3 and TRBJ2-1; TRBD1 matches at 8 bases. Germline loops: CDR1 SGHTA, CDR2 FQGTGA. V was pared by 3 bases and J by 3 bases, with 4 bases of the junction left unmatched. The CDR3 has 15 amino acids. Here the CDR3 reads CASSLTGALYNEQFF. DNA of the CDR3: TGTGCCAGCAGCTTGACAGGGGCCCTCTACAATGAGCAGTTCTTC.

The chain has TRBV7-2 and TRBJ1-1; D ambiguous. Germline CDR1 reads SGHTA; CDR2 reads FQGNSA. V shed 7 bases and J shed 1 base, with 10 bases lying between them. The CDR3 runs to 13 residues. The CDR3 protein is CASTRVRNTEAFF. The CDR3 DNA reads as TGTGCCAGCACTAGAGTGAGGAACACTGAAGCTTTCTTT.

J is TRBJ2-1 and V is TRBV2; 12 bases are a match to TRBD2. V shed 0 bases and J 12 bases; nucleotides not matched to a gene: 9. Germline CDR1 reads SNHLY; CDR2 reads FYNNEI. This CDR3 spans 16 amino acids. CDR3 sequence (DNA): TGTGCCAGCAGTGAAGCATCTAGCGGGGGGGGTCCCGGGCAGTTCTTC. Its translation: CASSEASSGGGPGQFF.